The sequence of this TCR beta chain was determined in a study of blood T cell repertoires in COVID-19. Study summary: The origin of the acute and convalescent COVID-19 samples was the United States, Italy and Spain.

Germline V gene lookup returns CDR1 SQVTM and CDR2 ANQGSEA. V gave up 6 bases and J gave up 7 bases, with 18 bases separating them. The CDR3 is made up of 14 amino acids. Assay used: immunoSEQ multiplex PCR; TCRdb lists only in-frame clones, some missing. This table has about 120,000 clones, 90% appearing once. This clone came up many times. This TCR was sampled from a human donor with active COVID-19. The donor label of this sample is uncertain. The J gene is TRBJ2-2, the V gene TRBV29-1; weak D call: TRBD1 (5 bases). Sample: peripheral blood. The CDR3 reads CSVTPTGDIGELFF. CDR3 DNA sequence: TGCAGCGTCACACCTACAGGAGACATCGGGGAGCTGTTTTTT.